These T cell receptor beta chains were read from a single sample in a study of identical twins. TCRdb used MiXCR to reprocess the 5' RACE reads, holding one entry per CDR3 protein. The sample contains approximately 500,000 distinct CDR3 sequences, 24% of which appear only once. This sample also belongs to another study, concerning T cells expressing NK-cell markers.

The specimen was CD4+ T cells sorted from blood. These receptor sequences come from a woman aged 18 to 35 in good health. CDR3s include the opening cysteine and the closing phenylalanine or tryptophan. A D gene is named only where the DNA matches it firmly. Some rows mark clone size as missing; the rest say once, few, many or name a class of expanded clone.

D gene: -
V gene: TRBV7-9
clone size: -
J gene: TRBJ2-5
CDR3 DNA: TGTGCCAGCAGCTTCGCGGGGCTGGGTGGCGAGACCCAGTACTTC
CDR3 protein: CASSFAGLGGETQYF

D gene: -
V gene: TRBV9
clone size: few
J gene: TRBJ2-3
CDR3 DNA: TGTGCCAGCAGGGCTTTGGAGGGCCCTCTTGATACGCAGTATTTT
CDR3 protein: CASRALEGPLDTQYF

D gene: -
V gene: TRBV20-1
clone size: -
J gene: TRBJ2-7
CDR3 DNA: TGCAGTGCTAGAGCTTATGGGGGAGGCCCCTACGAGCAGTACTTC
CDR3 protein: CSARAYGGGPYEQYF

D gene: TRBD1
V gene: TRBV10-3
clone size: few
J gene: TRBJ2-3
CDR3 DNA: TGTGCCATCAGTGAGACCGGACAGGGACAAGTGGATACGCAGTATTTT
CDR3 protein: CAISETGQGQVDTQYF

D gene: -
V gene: TRBV20-1
clone size: -
J gene: TRBJ2-5
CDR3 DNA: TGCAGTTCCCTAGACAGACAAGAGACCCAGTACTTC
CDR3 protein: CSSLDRQETQYF

D gene: -
V gene: TRBV3-1
clone size: -
J gene: TRBJ1-1
CDR3 DNA: TGTGCCAGCAGCCAGGTATGGAGCGACACTGAAGCTTTCTTT
CDR3 protein: CASSQVWSDTEAFF

D gene: TRBD2
V gene: TRBV12-3/TRBV12-4
clone size: -
J gene: TRBJ2-2
CDR3 DNA: TGTGCCAGCAGTTGGGGACTAGCGCGCGTCAGAACCGGGGAGCTGTTTTTT
CDR3 protein: CASSWGLARVRTGELFF

D gene: -
V gene: TRBV15
clone size: -
J gene: TRBJ2-1
CDR3 DNA: TGTGCCACCAGCAGAGCGGACCCCCAAGCCTACAATGAGCAGTTCTTC
CDR3 protein: CATSRADPQAYNEQFF

D gene: TRBD1
V gene: TRBV30
clone size: few
J gene: TRBJ2-5
CDR3 DNA: TGTGCCTGGAGTGTATTGGGGGACAGACAAGAGACCCAGTACTTC
CDR3 protein: CAWSVLGDRQETQYF

D gene: -
V gene: TRBV6-5
clone size: few
J gene: TRBJ2-2
CDR3 DNA: TGTGCCAGCAGTTTCTGGGTTTCCGGGGAGCTGTTTTTT
CDR3 protein: CASSFWVSGELFF

D gene: TRBD2
V gene: TRBV12-3/TRBV12-4
clone size: many
J gene: TRBJ2-7
CDR3 DNA: TGTGCCAGCACCATGAGGCGGGAGGGCGTCACCGAGCAGTACTTC
CDR3 protein: CASTMRREGVTEQYF

D gene: -
V gene: TRBV4-3
clone size: few
J gene: TRBJ2-7
CDR3 DNA: TGCGCCAGCAGCCAAGATTTGGGACGGCCTAGCTCCTACGAGCAGTACTTC
CDR3 protein: CASSQDLGRPSSYEQYF

D gene: -
V gene: TRBV7-2
clone size: -
J gene: TRBJ1-5
CDR3 DNA: TGTGCCAGCAGCTCTTATCTACCAGGTCAGCCCCAGCATTTT
CDR3 protein: CASSSYLPGQPQHF

D gene: -
V gene: TRBV6-5
clone size: many
J gene: TRBJ2-1
CDR3 DNA: TGTGCCAGCAGTTACGGCGGGCCCTACAATGAGCAGTTCTTC
CDR3 protein: CASSYGGPYNEQFF

D gene: -
V gene: TRBV11-3
clone size: -
J gene: TRBJ2-1
CDR3 DNA: TGTGCCAGCAGCCCCCGGGACTCCTTATACAATGAGCAGTTCTTC
CDR3 protein: CASSPRDSLYNEQFF

D gene: TRBD1
V gene: TRBV20-1
clone size: -
J gene: TRBJ1-1
CDR3 DNA: TGCAGTGCTAGAGATTGGGACAGGGATGAAGCTTTCTTT
CDR3 protein: CSARDWDRDEAFF

D gene: TRBD2
V gene: TRBV20-1
clone size: few
J gene: TRBJ2-7
CDR3 DNA: TGCAGTGCTAGAGATCGACTAGCGGATCCCTACGAGCAGTACTTC
CDR3 protein: CSARDRLADPYEQYF

D gene: TRBD2
V gene: TRBV11-2
clone size: -
J gene: TRBJ2-7
CDR3 DNA: TGTGCCAGCAGCTCGACCGGGGGAGGGAGCCGCCGCTCCTACGAGCAGTACTTC
CDR3 protein: CASSSTGGGSRRSYEQYF

D gene: -
V gene: TRBV7-9
clone size: few
J gene: TRBJ2-6
CDR3 DNA: TGTGCCAGTTTTCGCGACGCCTCTGGGGCCAACGTCCTGACTTTC
CDR3 protein: CASFRDASGANVLTF

D gene: -
V gene: TRBV24-1
clone size: -
J gene: TRBJ1-5
CDR3 DNA: TGTGCCACCAGTGATTTAGGACGGCGATGGGATCAGCCCCAGCATTTT
CDR3 protein: CATSDLGRRWDQPQHF

D gene: -
V gene: TRBV5-5
clone size: few
J gene: TRBJ1-1
CDR3 DNA: TGTGCCAGCAGCTCCACAACCCGGAACACTGAAGCTTTCTTT
CDR3 protein: CASSSTTRNTEAFF

D gene: TRBD1
V gene: TRBV5-1
clone size: -
J gene: TRBJ2-1
CDR3 DNA: TGCGCCAGCAGCTCTGGGACAGGGGGCTCGGATGAGCAGTTCTTC
CDR3 protein: CASSSGTGGSDEQFF

D gene: TRBD1
V gene: TRBV5-1
clone size: -
J gene: TRBJ1-1
CDR3 DNA: TGCGCCAGCAGCCAAGGACAGGGGGCTGACACTGAAGCTTTCTTT
CDR3 protein: CASSQGQGADTEAFF

D gene: -
V gene: TRBV3-1
clone size: -
J gene: TRBJ1-6
CDR3 DNA: TGTGCCAGCAGCCATTTCCGGGACCATAATTCACCCCTCCACTTT
CDR3 protein: CASSHFRDHNSPLHF